This T cell receptor (beta chain) was captured by sequencing in a study of beta chain features in type 1 diabetes. This clone was detected only a few times. The antigen is unknown. Germline V lookup: CDR1 KGHSH, CDR2 LQKENI. This CDR3 is built from 15 residues. After removal of 3 bases from V and 1 base from J, the junction contained 5 bases not matched to a gene. Overall study findings and caveats: Unsettled here was the matter of whether HLA type influences TCRB rearrangement. Sampled from patients, naive, central memory and Treg TCRB repertoires appeared more similar than those sampled from healthy donors. All four CD4+ subsets from Type 1 diabetes patients carried moderately but significantly shorter TCRB CDR3s.

cDNA synthesis used the whole RNA isolate, giving expressed TCRB sequences. Some clones are missing from TCRdb's copy, which holds only in-frame ones; the method was immunoSEQ multiplex PCR. Here the sample spans nearly 250,000 clones, over 12% being singletons. Stem cell-like memory, regulatory, central memory and naive CD4+ cells were sorted via CD45RO/CCR7/CD25/CD127/CD95/CD27. The receptor was derived from a middle-aged woman in good health. Sequenced input: naive CD4+ T cells from blood. The chain recombines TRBV18 with TRBJ2-5; 7 bases are shared with TRBD2. Written as DNA, the CDR3 is TGTGCCAGCTCACCGAGACTAGCCGCCCAAGAGACCCAGTACTTC. Protein: CASSPRLAAQETQYF.